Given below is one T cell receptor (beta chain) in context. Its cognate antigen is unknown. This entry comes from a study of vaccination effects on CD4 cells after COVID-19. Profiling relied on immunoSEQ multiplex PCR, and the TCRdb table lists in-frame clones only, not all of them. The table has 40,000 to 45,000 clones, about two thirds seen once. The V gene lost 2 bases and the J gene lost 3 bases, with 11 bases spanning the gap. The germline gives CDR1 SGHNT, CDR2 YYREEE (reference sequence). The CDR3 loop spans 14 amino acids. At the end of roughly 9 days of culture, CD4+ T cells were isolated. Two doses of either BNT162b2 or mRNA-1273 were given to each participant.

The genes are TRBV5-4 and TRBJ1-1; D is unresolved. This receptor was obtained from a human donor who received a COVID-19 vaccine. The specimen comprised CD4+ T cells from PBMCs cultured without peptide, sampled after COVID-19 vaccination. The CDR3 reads CASSLTDMYTEAFF. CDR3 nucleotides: TGTGCCAGCAGCTTAACCGACATGTACACTGAAGCTTTCTTT. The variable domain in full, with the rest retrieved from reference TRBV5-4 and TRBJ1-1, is ETGVTQSPTHLIKTRGQQVTLRCSSQSGHNTVSWYQQALGQGPQFIFQYYREEENGRGNFPPRFSGLQFPNYSSELNVNALELDDSALYLCASSLTDMYTEAFFGQGTRLTVV.